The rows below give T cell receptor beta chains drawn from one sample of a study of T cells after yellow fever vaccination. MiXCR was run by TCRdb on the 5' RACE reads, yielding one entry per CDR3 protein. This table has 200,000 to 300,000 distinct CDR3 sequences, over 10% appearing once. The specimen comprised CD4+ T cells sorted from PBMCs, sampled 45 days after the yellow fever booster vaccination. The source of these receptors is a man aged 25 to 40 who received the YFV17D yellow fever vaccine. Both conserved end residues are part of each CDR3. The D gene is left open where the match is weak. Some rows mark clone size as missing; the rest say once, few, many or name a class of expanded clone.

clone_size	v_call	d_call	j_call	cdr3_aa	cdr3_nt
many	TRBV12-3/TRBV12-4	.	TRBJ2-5	CASSLQEETQYF	TGTGCCAGCAGTTTACAGGAAGAGACCCAGTACTTC
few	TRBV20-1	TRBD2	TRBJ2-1	CSARDLVGRDSYNEQFF	TGCAGTGCTAGAGATCTGGTCGGGAGGGACTCCTACAATGAGCAGTTCTTC
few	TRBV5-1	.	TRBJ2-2	CASSLDVSLTGELFF	TGCGCCAGCAGCTTGGACGTCAGCCTCACCGGGGAGCTGTTTTTT
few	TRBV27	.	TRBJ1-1	CASSSHRVIVTEAFF	TGTGCCAGCAGTTCCCACAGGGTAATTGTCACTGAAGCTTTCTTT
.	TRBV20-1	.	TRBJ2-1	CSARGLNYNEQFF	TGCAGTGCTAGAGGGCTTAACTACAATGAGCAGTTCTTC
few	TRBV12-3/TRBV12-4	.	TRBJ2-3	CASRVVGTDTQYF	TGTGCCAGCAGAGTTGTTGGCACAGATACGCAGTATTTT
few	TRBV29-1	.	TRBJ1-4	CSVSGGAPNEKLFF	TGCAGCGTTTCGGGAGGGGCGCCGAATGAAAAACTGTTTTTT
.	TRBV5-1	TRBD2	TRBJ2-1	CASSFISGRSYNEQFF	TGCGCCAGCAGCTTTATTAGCGGGAGGTCCTACAATGAGCAGTTCTTC
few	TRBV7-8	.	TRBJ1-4	CASSLDGYNEKLFF	TGTGCCAGCAGCTTAGACGGGTATAATGAAAAACTGTTTTTT
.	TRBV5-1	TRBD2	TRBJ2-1	CASSLVLAGMDEQFF	TGCGCCAGCAGCTTGGTCCTAGCGGGAATGGATGAGCAGTTCTTC
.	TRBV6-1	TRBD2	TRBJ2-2	CASRGLAGAGELFF	TGTGCCAGCAGGGGACTAGCGGGAGCCGGGGAGCTGTTTTTT
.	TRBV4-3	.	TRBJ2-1	CASSQDRAVMQFF	TGCGCCAGCAGCCAAGATCGAGCGGTGATGCAGTTCTTC
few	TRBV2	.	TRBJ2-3	CASSTFGAPSTDTQYF	TGTGCCAGCAGTACTTTTGGGGCACCTAGCACAGATACGCAGTATTTT
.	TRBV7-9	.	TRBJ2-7	CASSRLGESYEQYF	TGTGCCAGCAGCCGCCTGGGCGAATCCTACGAGCAGTACTTC
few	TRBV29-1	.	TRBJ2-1	CSVQSLVSYNEQFF	TGCAGCGTACAATCCCTAGTCTCCTACAATGAGCAGTTCTTC
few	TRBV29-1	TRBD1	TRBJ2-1	CSARQGWADNEQFF	TGCAGCGCAAGACAGGGTTGGGCGGACAATGAGCAGTTCTTC
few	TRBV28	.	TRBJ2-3	CASKTDTQYF	TGTGCCAGTAAGACAGATACGCAGTATTTT
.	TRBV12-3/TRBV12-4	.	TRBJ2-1	CASTITGTEQFF	TGTGCCAGCACAATCACAGGGACTGAGCAGTTCTTC
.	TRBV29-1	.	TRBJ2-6	CSVGQHSGANVLTF	TGCAGCGTTGGACAGCACTCTGGGGCCAACGTCCTGACTTTC
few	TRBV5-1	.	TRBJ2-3	CASSLLGRTDTQYF	TGCGCCAGCAGCTTGCTGGGACGCACAGATACGCAGTATTTT
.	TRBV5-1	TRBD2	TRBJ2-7	CASSLTSGIGEQYF	TGCGCCAGCAGCTTGACTAGCGGGATTGGCGAGCAGTACTTC
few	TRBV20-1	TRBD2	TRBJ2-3	CSAPAPGGRTDTQYF	TGCAGTGCTCCCGCTCCGGGCGGGAGGACAGATACGCAGTATTTT
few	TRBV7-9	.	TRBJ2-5	CASSPGVAETQYF	TGTGCCAGCAGCCCCGGAGTGGCAGAGACCCAGTACTTC
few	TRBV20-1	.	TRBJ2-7	CSAWGAVDEQYF	TGCAGTGCCTGGGGAGCCGTGGACGAGCAGTACTTC
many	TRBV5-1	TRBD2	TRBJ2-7	CASSFSPSGDEQYF	TGCGCCAGCAGCTTCTCCCCCAGCGGGGACGAGCAGTACTTC
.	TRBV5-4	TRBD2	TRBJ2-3	CASSTGTLAGRDTQYF	TGTGCCAGCAGTACGGGCACTCTAGCGGGAAGAGATACGCAGTATTTT
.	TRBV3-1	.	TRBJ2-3	CASSQGLSADTQYF	TGTGCCAGCAGCCAGGGACTCTCCGCAGATACGCAGTATTTT
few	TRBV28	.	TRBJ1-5	CASSLVQGSRGNQPQHF	TGTGCCAGCAGTTTAGTTCAGGGGAGTCGTGGGAATCAGCCCCAGCATTTT
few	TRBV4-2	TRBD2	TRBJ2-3	CASSQDWSGLAGDTQYF	TGTGCCAGCAGCCAAGATTGGTCGGGGCTAGCGGGAGATACGCAGTATTTT